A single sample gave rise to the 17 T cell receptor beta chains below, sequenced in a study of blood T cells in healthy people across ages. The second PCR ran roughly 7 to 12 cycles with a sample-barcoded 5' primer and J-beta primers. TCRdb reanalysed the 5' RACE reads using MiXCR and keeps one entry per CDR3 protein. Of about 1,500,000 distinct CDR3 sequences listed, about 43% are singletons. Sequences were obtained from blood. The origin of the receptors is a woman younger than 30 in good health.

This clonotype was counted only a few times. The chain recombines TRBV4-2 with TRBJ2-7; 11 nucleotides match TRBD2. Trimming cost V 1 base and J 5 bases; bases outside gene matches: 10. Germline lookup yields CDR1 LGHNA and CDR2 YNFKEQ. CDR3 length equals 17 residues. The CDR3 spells CASSQGKASGRRHEQYF. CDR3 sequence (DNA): TGTGCCAGCAGCCAAGGTAAAGCTAGCGGGAGGAGGCACGAGCAGTACTTC.

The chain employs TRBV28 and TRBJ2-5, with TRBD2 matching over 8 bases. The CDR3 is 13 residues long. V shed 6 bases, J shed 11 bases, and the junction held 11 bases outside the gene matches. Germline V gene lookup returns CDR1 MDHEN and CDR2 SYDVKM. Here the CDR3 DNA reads TGTGCCAGCAGCCCGAGATTGCAGCGGGAGCAGTACTTC. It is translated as CASSPRLQREQYF.

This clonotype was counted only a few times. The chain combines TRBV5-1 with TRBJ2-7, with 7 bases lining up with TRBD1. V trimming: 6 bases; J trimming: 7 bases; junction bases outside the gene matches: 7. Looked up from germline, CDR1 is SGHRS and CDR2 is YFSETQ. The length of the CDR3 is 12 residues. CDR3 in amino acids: CASTQTGVEQYF. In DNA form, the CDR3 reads TGCGCCAGCACCCAAACAGGGGTGGAGCAGTACTTC.

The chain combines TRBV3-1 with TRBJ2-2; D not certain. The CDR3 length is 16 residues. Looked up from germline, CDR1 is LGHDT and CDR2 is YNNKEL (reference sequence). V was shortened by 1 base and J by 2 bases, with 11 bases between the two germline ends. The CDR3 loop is CASSQARLINTGELFF. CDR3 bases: TGTGCCAGCAGCCAAGCCCGACTTATCAACACCGGGGAGCTGTTTTTT.

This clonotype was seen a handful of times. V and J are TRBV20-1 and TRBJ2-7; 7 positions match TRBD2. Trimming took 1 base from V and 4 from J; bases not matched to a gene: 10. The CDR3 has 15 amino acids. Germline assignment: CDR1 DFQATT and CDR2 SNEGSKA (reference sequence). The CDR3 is CSARGDREGRYEQYF. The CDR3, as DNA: TGCAGTGCTAGAGGAGATAGGGAGGGACGTTACGAGCAGTACTTC.

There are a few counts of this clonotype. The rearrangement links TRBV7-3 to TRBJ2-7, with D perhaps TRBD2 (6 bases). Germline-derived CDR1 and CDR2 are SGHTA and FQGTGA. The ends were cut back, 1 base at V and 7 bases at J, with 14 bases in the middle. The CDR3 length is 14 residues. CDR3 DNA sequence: TGTGCCAGCAGCTTAATGGGGGGTTACAATGAGCAGTACTTC. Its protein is CASSLMGGYNEQYF.

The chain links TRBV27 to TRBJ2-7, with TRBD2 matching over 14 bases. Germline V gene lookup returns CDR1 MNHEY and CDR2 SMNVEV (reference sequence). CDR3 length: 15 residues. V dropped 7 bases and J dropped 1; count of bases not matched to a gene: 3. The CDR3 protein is CASKGLAGDSYEQYF. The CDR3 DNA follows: TGTGCCAGCAAGGGACTAGCGGGGGATTCCTACGAGCAGTACTTC.

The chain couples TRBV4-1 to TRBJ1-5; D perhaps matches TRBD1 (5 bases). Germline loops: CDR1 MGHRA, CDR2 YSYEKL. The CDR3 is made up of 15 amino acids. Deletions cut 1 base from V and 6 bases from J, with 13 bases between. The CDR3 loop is CASSQGFSGIQPQHF. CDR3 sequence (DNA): TGCGCCAGCAGCCAAGGTTTCTCAGGGATTCAGCCCCAGCATTTT.

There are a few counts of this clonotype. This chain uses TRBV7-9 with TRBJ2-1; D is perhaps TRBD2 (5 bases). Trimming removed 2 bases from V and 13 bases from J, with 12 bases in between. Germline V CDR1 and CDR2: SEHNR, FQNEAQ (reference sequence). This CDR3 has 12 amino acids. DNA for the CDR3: TGTGCCAGCAGCTTAATGGCTAGCCATCAGTTCTTC. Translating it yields CASSLMASHQFF.

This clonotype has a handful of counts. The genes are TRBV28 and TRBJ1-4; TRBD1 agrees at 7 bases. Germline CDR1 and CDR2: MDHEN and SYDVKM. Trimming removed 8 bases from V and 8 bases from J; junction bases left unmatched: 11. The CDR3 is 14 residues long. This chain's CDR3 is CASRKGIQGEKLFF. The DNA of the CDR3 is TGTGCCAGCCGTAAAGGCATACAGGGGGAAAAACTGTTTTTT. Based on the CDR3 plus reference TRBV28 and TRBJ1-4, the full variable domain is DVKVTQSSRYLVKRTGEKVFLECVQDMDHENMFWYRQDPGLGLRLIYFSYDVKMKEKGDIPEGYSVSREKKERFSLILESASTNQTSMYLCASRKGIQGEKLFFGSGTQLSVL.

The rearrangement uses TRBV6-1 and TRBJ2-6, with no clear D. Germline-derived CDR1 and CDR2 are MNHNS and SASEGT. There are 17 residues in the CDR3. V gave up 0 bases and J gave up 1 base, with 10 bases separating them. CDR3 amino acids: CASSEAGWLSGANVLTF. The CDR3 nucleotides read TGTGCCAGCAGTGAAGCGGGTTGGTTATCTGGGGCCAACGTCCTGACTTTC.

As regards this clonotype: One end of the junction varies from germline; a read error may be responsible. Written as DNA, the CDR3 is TGTGCCAGCAGTTTGCGGGGAGATATGCAGTATTTT. Amino acids: CASSLRGDMQYF. The chain joins TRBV12-3 or TRBV12-4 to TRBJ2-3; TRBD2 might be the D (6 bases). CDR3 length equals 12 residues.

The CDR3 region has the DNA TGTGCCAGCAGCCCAAGGGGACAGGGAAGAGGCGGGGAGCTGTTTTTT. Encoded protein: CASSPRGQGRGGELFF. The rearrangement joins TRBV7-6 to TRBJ2-2; 9 bases map to TRBD1. V dropped 5 bases and J dropped 7; count of bases not matched to a gene: 11. There are 16 residues in the CDR3. Germline V gene lookup returns CDR1 SGHVS and CDR2 FNYEAQ.

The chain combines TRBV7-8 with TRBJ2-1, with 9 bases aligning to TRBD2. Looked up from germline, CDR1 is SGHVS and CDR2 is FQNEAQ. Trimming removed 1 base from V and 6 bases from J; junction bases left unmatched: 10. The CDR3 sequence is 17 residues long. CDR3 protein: CASSLDSGSSGINEQFF. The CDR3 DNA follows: TGTGCCAGCAGCTTAGATAGTGGGTCTAGCGGGATCAATGAGCAGTTCTTC. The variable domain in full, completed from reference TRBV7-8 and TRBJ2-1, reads GAGVSQSPRYKVAKRGQDVALRCDPISGHVSLFWYQQALGQGPEFLTYFQNEAQLDKSGLPSDRFFAERPEGSVSTLKIQRTQQEDSAVYLCASSLDSGSSGINEQFFGPGTRLTVL.

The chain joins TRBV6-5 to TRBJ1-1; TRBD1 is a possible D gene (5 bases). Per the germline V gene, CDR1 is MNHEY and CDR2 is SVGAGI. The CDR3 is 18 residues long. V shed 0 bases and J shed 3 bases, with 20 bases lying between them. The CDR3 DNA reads TGTGCCAGCAGTTACTCGACGCCGGGAAGAGGGGTGGACACTGAAGCTTTCTTT. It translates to CASSYSTPGRGVDTEAFF.

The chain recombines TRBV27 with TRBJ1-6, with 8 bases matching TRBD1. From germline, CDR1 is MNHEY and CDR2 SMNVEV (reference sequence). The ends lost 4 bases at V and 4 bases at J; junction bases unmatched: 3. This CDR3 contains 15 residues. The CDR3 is CASSSGTGYNSPLHF. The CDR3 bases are TGTGCCAGCAGTTCCGGGACAGGATATAATTCACCCCTCCACTTT.

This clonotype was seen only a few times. The CDR3 DNA follows: TGTGCCAGTAGTATGGACAAAAGAATAACAGGCCCCCCAGCCAAAAACATTCAGTACTTC. Its protein is CASSMDKRITGPPAKNIQYF. The V gene is TRBV19, the J gene TRBJ2-4; maybe TRBD1 (5 bases). The V gene lost 3 bases and the J gene lost 0 bases, with 24 bases spanning the gap. This CDR3 has 20 amino acids. Germline CDR1 reads LNHDA; CDR2 reads SQIVND (reference sequence).